One and the same sample provided the 22 T cell receptor beta chains below, sequenced in a study of T cells in Graves' hyperthyroidism and ophthalmopathy. RNA transcripts yielded amplified TCR beta CDR3 regions. HTBI primers were used for first-round RT-PCR of the TCR CDR3. One entry per CDR3 protein results from TCRdb running MiXCR on the multiplex PCR reads. The sample has a few hundred thousand distinct CDR3 sequences, 20% to 25% seen once. Sequenced: blood. These receptors all stem from a woman in her 70s with Graves' ophthalmopathy.

This clonotype was found many times. V gene TRBV12-3 or TRBV12-4 combines with J gene TRBJ1-1; D uncertain. V shed 3 bases and J shed 1 base, with 6 bases lying between them. This CDR3 is 13 amino acids long. The DNA for the CDR3 is TGTGCCAGCAGTTTCCTCGAGAACACTGAAGCTTTCTTT. Translating gives CASSFLENTEAFF.

J is TRBJ2-4 and V is TRBV27; 8 nucleotides line up with TRBD2. The CDR3 runs 19 residues. V dropped 4 bases and J dropped 0; count of bases not matched to a gene: 14. In germline, CDR1 is MNHEY, CDR2 SMNVEV (reference sequence). CDR3 in DNA: TGTGCCAGCAGTTCGGGGACTAGGGGTACCAGACTAGCCAAAAACATTCAGTACTTC. Its translation is CASSSGTRGTRLAKNIQYF.

As to this clonotype: A clone one base away is much larger, so this may be a read error. V usage is TRBV27 and J usage is TRBJ2-3; TRBD2 might be the D (5 bases). V lost 4 bases and J lost 1, with 15 bases in between. Per germline, CDR1 MNHEY and CDR2 SMNVEV (reference sequence). This CDR3 region has 16 residues. CDR3 protein: CASSSLGGAGTDTQYF. CDR3 DNA: TGTGCCAGCAGTTCCCTTGGAGGAGCGGGCACAGATACGCAGTATTTT.

CDR3 sequence reads: CASTAGGGYTF. The CDR3 DNA reads TGTGCCAGCACTGCCGGGGGTGGCTACACCTTC. The chain recombines TRBV12-3 or TRBV12-4 with TRBJ1-2; tentatively, D is TRBD1 (5 bases). With 7 bases removed from V and 7 bases from J, the gap between germline ends came to 10 bases. CDR3 length: 11 amino acids.

The rearrangement joins TRBV13 to TRBJ2-3; D call uncertain. The CDR3 runs to 17 residues. The germline V gene encodes CDR1 PRHDT and CDR2 FYEKMQ (reference sequence). V lost 10 bases and J 1 base, leaving 24 bases between the germline ends. The CDR3 here is CATLSPSYSRRTDTQYF. In DNA form, the CDR3 reads TGTGCCACCTTATCCCCTAGTTACTCCCGTCGCACAGATACGCAGTATTTT.

This clonotype was counted only a few times. V gene TRBV9 combines with J gene TRBJ2-3; D call uncertain. The CDR3 is 16 residues long. Trimming took 0 bases from V and 2 from J, leaving 13 bases between them. The germline V gene encodes CDR1 SGDLS and CDR2 YYNGEE. CDR3 amino acids: CASSVASSILTDTQYF. The CDR3 DNA follows: TGTGCCAGCAGCGTAGCTAGTTCGATCCTCACAGATACGCAGTATTTT.

This clonotype was detected many times. The V gene is TRBV27, the J gene TRBJ2-2, with 9 bases aligning to TRBD1. The germline V gene has CDR1 MNHEY and CDR2 SMNVEV (reference sequence). The CDR3 has 17 amino acids. The J segment lost 4 bases and the V segment lost 6 bases, leaving 12 bases of the junction unmatched. DNA of the CDR3: TGTGCCAGCAGCCCGCTCCCCGGGACAGGGATCACCGGGGAGCTGTTTTTT. Translating it yields CASSPLPGTGITGELFF.

This clonotype came up a few times. The chain couples TRBV15 to TRBJ2-5; D not resolved. CDR3 length: 14 amino acids. Germline V gene lookup returns CDR1 LNHNV and CDR2 YYDKDF (reference sequence). V gave up 9 bases and J gave up 2 bases, with 16 bases separating them. The CDR3 DNA is TGTGCCACGGCAGCACAGACACTTCAAGAGACCCAGTACTTC. Translated: CATAAQTLQETQYF.

This clonotype has more than one count but fewer than ten. The genes are TRBV11-3 and TRBJ2-1, with 13 bases aligning to TRBD2. There are 17 residues in the CDR3. Germline V CDR1 and CDR2: SGHNT, YENEEA. With V trimmed by 2 bases and J by 2 bases, 3 bases remained unmatched. CDR3 residues: CASSLSTSGRTYNEQFF. In DNA, the CDR3 is TGTGCCAGCAGCTTATCGACTAGCGGGAGGACCTACAATGAGCAGTTCTTC.

Many counts were recorded for this clonotype. The chain couples TRBV10-3 to TRBJ1-1; a possible D gene is TRBD1 (5 bases). Trimming cost V 6 bases and J 1 base, with 15 bases left between them. Germline CDR1 and CDR2: ENHRY and SYGVKD. The CDR3 has 15 amino acids. The CDR3, as DNA: TGTGCCATCAGAAGGGGAGGAGGCCCGAACACTGAAGCTTTCTTT. Its protein product is CAIRRGGGPNTEAFF.

The J gene is TRBJ1-2, the V gene TRBV5-4; 10 bases agree with TRBD1. With V trimmed by 4 bases and J by 4 bases, 7 bases remained unmatched. This CDR3 contains 15 residues. Germline CDR1 and CDR2: SGHNT and YYREEE (reference sequence). CDR3: CASSLDRGRGYGYTF. The CDR3 DNA reads TGTGCCAGCAGCCTAGACAGGGGGCGCGGCTATGGCTACACCTTC.

A few counts support this clonotype. The J gene is TRBJ2-7, the V gene TRBV7-9; D may match TRBD1 or TRBD2 (7 bases each). The CDR3 spans 15 residues. V lost 5 bases and J lost 5, with 19 bases in between. Germline V gene sequence: CDR1 SEHNR, CDR2 FQNEAQ (reference sequence). The CDR3 coding sequence is TGTGCCAGCAGCATACCACTCCAGGGGGGGGACGAGCAGTACTTC. Its protein is CASSIPLQGGDEQYF. Filled out from reference TRBV7-9 and TRBJ2-7, the complete variable domain reads DTGVSQNPRHKITKRGQNVTFRCDPISEHNRLYWYRQTLGQGPEFLTYFQNEAQLEKSRLLSDRFSAERPKGSFSTLEIQRTEQGDSAMYLCASSIPLQGGDEQYFGPGTRLTVT.

This clonotype appeared a few times. The chain employs TRBV10-1 and TRBJ2-7, with D tentatively TRBD1 (5 bases). The CDR3 has 15 residues. The germline V gene has CDR1 WNHNN and CDR2 SYGVQD (reference sequence). The V and J ends lost 6 bases and 7 bases respectively, with 22 bases between them. Here the CDR3 reads CASSGQGTGLREQYF. As DNA, the CDR3 is TGCGCCAGCAGCGGGCAGGGTACTGGATTACGGGAGCAGTACTTC.

This clonotype has ten or more counts. This rearrangement joins TRBV4-3 to TRBJ1-2; D gene unclear. CDR1 and CDR2 from the germline V gene are LGHNA and YSLEER. This CDR3 is built from 15 residues. V lost 0 bases, J lost 5 bases, and 13 bases lay in between. The CDR3 nucleotides read TGCGCCAGCAGCCAAGATGAATCAGGAGTATATGGCTACACCTTC. It is translated as CASSQDESGVYGYTF.

The sample holds a few counts of this clonotype. The rearrangement uses TRBV7-2 and TRBJ2-2, with D possibly matching TRBD1 (6 bases). This CDR3 spans 17 amino acids. Trimming removed 1 base at V and 3 bases at J, with 15 bases between. The germline gives CDR1 SGHTA, CDR2 FQGNSA. The CDR3 bases are TGTGCCAGCAGCTTAGATTCCAGGGGTGGGGACACCGGGGAGCTGTTTTTT. Translation gives CASSLDSRGGDTGELFF.

This clonotype was detected ten times or more. CDR3 in amino acids: CASSLSDRGVDDEQFF. In DNA, the CDR3 is TGTGCCAGCAGTTTATCAGACAGGGGTGTGGACGATGAGCAGTTCTTC. The rearrangement links TRBV28 to TRBJ2-1; TRBD1 agrees at 8 bases. Trimming took 1 base from V and 8 from J; bases not matched to a gene: 10. This CDR3 contains 16 residues. Germline V CDR1 and CDR2: MDHEN, SYDVKM.

The gene calls are TRBV6-2 or TRBV6-3 and TRBJ2-4, with 11 bases aligning to TRBD2. Germline CDR1 is MNHEY and CDR2 is SVGEGT. The CDR3 spans 15 residues. After removal of 6 bases from V and 14 bases from J, the junction contained 15 bases not matched to a gene. The CDR3 coding sequence is TGTGCCAGCAGCCCGGGGGGGACTAGCGGAACGGGGAAGTACTTC. Translation gives CASSPGGTSGTGKYF.

This clonotype was seen at least ten times. The V gene is TRBV20-1, the J gene TRBJ1-1; D perhaps matches TRBD1 (5 bases). The CDR3 is 14 amino acids. V lost 3 bases and J 3 bases, leaving 14 bases between the germline ends. Germline CDR1 is DFQATT and CDR2 is SNEGSKA (reference sequence). DNA of the CDR3: TGCAGTGCTAGCCTTTCAGACAGAGACACTGAAGCTTTCTTT. Protein sequence: CSASLSDRDTEAFF.

The J gene is TRBJ1-3, the V gene TRBV6-2 or TRBV6-3; D gene ambiguous. The germline V gene encodes CDR1 MNHEY and CDR2 SVGEGT. The CDR3 totals 17 residues. Deletions cut 2 bases from V and 0 bases from J, with 14 bases between. CDR3 sequence: CASSYGSDGLSGNTIYF. The DNA for the CDR3 is TGTGCCAGCAGTTACGGCTCGGACGGCCTCTCTGGAAACACCATATATTTT.

This clonotype was found a few times. The rearrangement uses TRBV14 and TRBJ2-7; TRBD2 aligns across 14 bases. This CDR3 region has 16 residues. Trimming removed 4 bases from V and 9 bases from J; junction bases left unmatched: 11. CDR1 is SGHDN, CDR2 FVKESK, per germline. The CDR3 coding sequence is TGTGCCAGCAGCCGATCACAGGGACTAGCGGGAGTCGCGCAGTACTTC. Residues: CASSRSQGLAGVAQYF.

This clonotype has a handful of counts. The V and J genes are TRBV27 and TRBJ1-5; D is unclear. The germline gives CDR1 MNHEY, CDR2 SMNVEV (reference sequence). This CDR3 region has 13 residues. Trimming cost V 4 bases and J 5 bases, with 9 bases left between them. CDR3 protein: CASSWSGDQPQHF. CDR3 DNA: TGTGCCAGCAGTTGGTCTGGGGATCAGCCCCAGCATTTT.

This clonotype occurred a few times. J is TRBJ2-1 and V is TRBV28; 12 positions match TRBD2. The CDR3 has 18 amino acids. Germline values: CDR1 MDHEN, CDR2 SYDVKM. V gave up 4 bases and J gave up 7 bases; unmatched junction bases: 14. In nucleotides, the CDR3 is TGTGCCAGCAGTTCCGGGGAGGCGACTAGCGGGAGAAAAAATGAGCAGTTCTTC. Amino acid sequence: CASSSGEATSGRKNEQFF.